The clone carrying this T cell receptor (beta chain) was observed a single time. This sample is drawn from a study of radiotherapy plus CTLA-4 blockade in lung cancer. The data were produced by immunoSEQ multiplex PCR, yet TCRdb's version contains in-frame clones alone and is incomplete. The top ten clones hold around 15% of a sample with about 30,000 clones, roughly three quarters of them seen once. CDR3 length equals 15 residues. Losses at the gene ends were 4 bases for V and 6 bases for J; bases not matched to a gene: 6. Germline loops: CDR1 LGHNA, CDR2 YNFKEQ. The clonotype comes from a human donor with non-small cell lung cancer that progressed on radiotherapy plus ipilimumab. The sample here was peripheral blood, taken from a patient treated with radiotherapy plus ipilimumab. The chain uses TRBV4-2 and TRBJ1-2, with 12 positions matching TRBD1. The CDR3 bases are TGTGCCAGCAGCCTTACCGGGACAGGGGGCAATGGCTACACCTTC. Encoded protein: CASSLTGTGGNGYTF.